These T cell receptor beta chains were read from a single sample in a study of graft-versus-host responses after intestinal transplantation. Sequencing was performed with immunoSEQ multiplex PCR; in TCRdb, only in-frame clones are kept and a portion is missing. This sample has 65,000 to 85,000 clones, with roughly 91% found just once. These receptors lack a known antigen. Sequencing used unstimulated CD8+ T cells sorted from spleen or lymph node cells, obtained before transplant. All receptors derive from a human donor who was the organ donor for an intestinal transplant. CDR3s include the opening cysteine and the closing phenylalanine or tryptophan. Each record gives: CDR3 DNA, CDR3 protein, clone size, V gene, D gene, J gene. The D gene is left open where the match is weak. Clone size appears in some rows only: once, few, many, or a class for an expanded clone.

CDR3nt: TGTGCCAGCAGCGCCGAGGGTGGCAACACTGAAGCTTTCTTT
CDR3aa: CASSAEGGNTEAFF
abundance: .
v_gene: TRBV13
d_gene: .
j_gene: TRBJ1-1

CDR3nt: TGTGCCAGCAGCTTGGATTCAGATACGCAGTATTTT
CDR3aa: CASSLDSDTQYF
abundance: .
v_gene: TRBV7-3
d_gene: .
j_gene: TRBJ2-3

CDR3nt: TGTGCCACCAGCTCCCCGACAGGGGGCTTCTACGAGCAGTACTTC
CDR3aa: CATSSPTGGFYEQYF
abundance: .
v_gene: TRBV15
d_gene: TRBD1
j_gene: TRBJ2-7

CDR3nt: TGTGCCAGCAGCCTGTCCCATCAGTCGGAATGGTACAATGAGCAGTTCTTC
CDR3aa: CASSLSHQSEWYNEQFF
abundance: .
v_gene: TRBV28
d_gene: .
j_gene: TRBJ2-1

CDR3nt: TGTGCCAGCGCTGAAGGAGACGGGTTCTACGAGCAGTACTTC
CDR3aa: CASAEGDGFYEQYF
abundance: .
v_gene: TRBV6-1
d_gene: .
j_gene: TRBJ2-7

CDR3nt: TGCAGCGTTGGAGGGCAACTAGCGGGGGGTCTTTACAATGAGCAGTTCTTC
CDR3aa: CSVGGQLAGGLYNEQFF
abundance: .
v_gene: TRBV29-1
d_gene: TRBD2
j_gene: TRBJ2-1

CDR3nt: TGTGCCAGCGGCGAGATTCCCGGGACAGGGTCTGGAAACACCATATATTTT
CDR3aa: CASGEIPGTGSGNTIYF
abundance: .
v_gene: TRBV7-6
d_gene: TRBD1
j_gene: TRBJ1-3

CDR3nt: TGTGCCAGCAGTGATTACGCAGTGGTCGAGCAGTACTTC
CDR3aa: CASSDYAVVEQYF
abundance: .
v_gene: TRBV6-1
d_gene: .
j_gene: TRBJ2-7

CDR3nt: TGTGCCAGCAGCCCCTTCGGAGACCCCACTGAAGCTTTCTTT
CDR3aa: CASSPFGDPTEAFF
abundance: .
v_gene: TRBV9
d_gene: .
j_gene: TRBJ1-1

CDR3nt: TGTGCCAGCAGCTTAATAGGGGGAACCTACGAGCAGTACTTC
CDR3aa: CASSLIGGTYEQYF
abundance: .
v_gene: TRBV7-2
d_gene: .
j_gene: TRBJ2-7

CDR3nt: TGTGCCAGCAGGGGGATGGACCGTTATGGCTACACCTTC
CDR3aa: CASRGMDRYGYTF
abundance: .
v_gene: TRBV9
d_gene: .
j_gene: TRBJ1-2

CDR3nt: TGTGCCAGCAGTGAAGTGGGACTAGCGGGGTGGTACGAGCAGTACTTC
CDR3aa: CASSEVGLAGWYEQYF
abundance: .
v_gene: TRBV6-1
d_gene: TRBD2
j_gene: TRBJ2-7

CDR3nt: TGTGCCAGCAGTGAATCTCTGATGGAACGGAGCTCCTACAATGAGCAGTTCTTC
CDR3aa: CASSESLMERSSYNEQFF
abundance: .
v_gene: TRBV2
d_gene: .
j_gene: TRBJ2-1

CDR3nt: TGCGCCAGCAGACCACAGGGGGATAACACTGAAGCTTTCTTT
CDR3aa: CASRPQGDNTEAFF
abundance: .
v_gene: TRBV4-1
d_gene: TRBD1
j_gene: TRBJ1-1

CDR3nt: TGTGCCAGCTCAGGGGGGAACGAGCAGTACTTC
CDR3aa: CASSGGNEQYF
abundance: .
v_gene: TRBV18
d_gene: .
j_gene: TRBJ2-7

CDR3nt: TGTGCCAGCAGTCTAGGGGGGCAGGGAATCGGGGCTAATGAAAAACTGTTTTTT
CDR3aa: CASSLGGQGIGANEKLFF
abundance: .
v_gene: TRBV7-8
d_gene: .
j_gene: TRBJ1-4

CDR3nt: TGTGCCAGCATACCGGGGGCCAACAATGAGCAGTTCTTC
CDR3aa: CASIPGANNEQFF
abundance: .
v_gene: TRBV2
d_gene: .
j_gene: TRBJ2-1

CDR3nt: TGTGCCAGCAGTTACACGGGACAGGGAACAACTGAAGCTTTCTTT
CDR3aa: CASSYTGQGTTEAFF
abundance: .
v_gene: TRBV6-5
d_gene: TRBD1
j_gene: TRBJ1-1

CDR3nt: TGCGCCAGCAGTCATGAAAGACAGGGGGCGGGAGATACGCAGTATTTT
CDR3aa: CASSHERQGAGDTQYF
abundance: few
v_gene: TRBV4-1
d_gene: TRBD1
j_gene: TRBJ2-3

CDR3nt: TGTGCCAGCAATCCCCCCCCCAAGGGTAGCAGGGCAATTCATGGCTACACCTTC
CDR3aa: CASNPPPKGSRAIHGYTF
abundance: .
v_gene: TRBV6-4
d_gene: .
j_gene: TRBJ1-2

CDR3nt: TGTGCCAGCAGCTTAGTAAACAGGTGGAAGATTTATAGCAATCAGCCCCAGCATTTT
CDR3aa: CASSLVNRWKIYSNQPQHF
abundance: .
v_gene: TRBV11-3
d_gene: .
j_gene: TRBJ1-5

CDR3nt: TGTGCCAGCAGCTTCGGGGCCCCTACGGGGTATGGAGAGACCCAGTACTTC
CDR3aa: CASSFGAPTGYGETQYF
abundance: .
v_gene: TRBV7-8
d_gene: .
j_gene: TRBJ2-5

CDR3nt: TGCGCCAGCAGTGCGCCCGGGACTAGCGGCTACGAGCAGTACTTC
CDR3aa: CASSAPGTSGYEQYF
abundance: .
v_gene: TRBV10-2
d_gene: TRBD2
j_gene: TRBJ2-7

CDR3nt: TGCGCCAGCAGCTGGGACAGACCTTTCTCCTACAATGAGCAGTTCTTC
CDR3aa: CASSWDRPFSYNEQFF
abundance: .
v_gene: TRBV5-1
d_gene: TRBD1
j_gene: TRBJ2-1

CDR3nt: TGCGCCAGCAGCCAACCGCTCAGAGAGTCTGGAAACACCATATATTTT
CDR3aa: CASSQPLRESGNTIYF
abundance: once
v_gene: TRBV4-1
d_gene: .
j_gene: TRBJ1-3

CDR3nt: TGTGCCAGCAGCTCGACAGCCTGGCGGGGCCCTTACAATCAGCCCCAGCATTTT
CDR3aa: CASSSTAWRGPYNQPQHF
abundance: .
v_gene: TRBV7-6
d_gene: .
j_gene: TRBJ1-5

CDR3nt: TGTGCCAGCAGCTGCGTTAACTATGGCTACACCTTC
CDR3aa: CASSCVNYGYTF
abundance: .
v_gene: TRBV5-6
d_gene: .
j_gene: TRBJ1-2

CDR3nt: TGTGCCAGCAGCTTAGCAGGGTCCCCTGAAGCTTTCTTT
CDR3aa: CASSLAGSPEAFF
abundance: .
v_gene: TRBV7-8
d_gene: .
j_gene: TRBJ1-1

CDR3nt: TGTGCCAGCAGCTTAGCTTACCGGGACAGGGACTATGGCTACACCTTC
CDR3aa: CASSLAYRDRDYGYTF
abundance: once
v_gene: TRBV7-9
d_gene: TRBD1
j_gene: TRBJ1-2

CDR3nt: TGTGCCACGCGGGTCGCTAGCGGGGGCCGAGGCACAGATACGCAGTATTTT
CDR3aa: CATRVASGGRGTDTQYF
abundance: .
v_gene: TRBV10-3
d_gene: TRBD2
j_gene: TRBJ2-3

CDR3nt: TGTGCCAGCAACAAGTTCGGGTATTACCAAGAGACCCAGTACTTC
CDR3aa: CASNKFGYYQETQYF
abundance: .
v_gene: TRBV2
d_gene: .
j_gene: TRBJ2-5

CDR3nt: TGTGCCAGCAGTTACGGAGGGGAGCAGTTCTTC
CDR3aa: CASSYGGEQFF
abundance: .
v_gene: TRBV6-8
d_gene: .
j_gene: TRBJ2-1

CDR3nt: TGTGCCAGCAGTCCTCCGACGGGGGGGCCCTTGGATGAGCAGTTCTTC
CDR3aa: CASSPPTGGPLDEQFF
abundance: .
v_gene: TRBV28
d_gene: TRBD2
j_gene: TRBJ2-1

CDR3nt: TGTGCCAGCAGCTTGGAGGTGGAGAACACTGAAGCTTTCTTT
CDR3aa: CASSLEVENTEAFF
abundance: .
v_gene: TRBV5-4
d_gene: .
j_gene: TRBJ1-1

CDR3nt: TGTGCCAGCAGTGGAGGTATAAAGGGGCGGCGTTCTGGAAACACCATATATTTT
CDR3aa: CASSGGIKGRRSGNTIYF
abundance: .
v_gene: TRBV28
d_gene: .
j_gene: TRBJ1-3

CDR3nt: TGTGCCAGCCGACTACCGGGACTAGCGGGGGGGGATACCGGGGAGCTGTTTTTT
CDR3aa: CASRLPGLAGGDTGELFF
abundance: .
v_gene: TRBV2
d_gene: TRBD2
j_gene: TRBJ2-2

CDR3nt: TGCGCCAGCAGCCCGACACGTCAAGGGTACGGGCTGTTTTTT
CDR3aa: CASSPTRQGYGLFF
abundance: few
v_gene: TRBV4-1
d_gene: .
j_gene: TRBJ1-4

CDR3nt: TGCGCCAGCAGCCAAGAGTTCCTCATGGAGGGCCATCAGCCCCAGCATTTT
CDR3aa: CASSQEFLMEGHQPQHF
abundance: .
v_gene: TRBV4-1
d_gene: .
j_gene: TRBJ1-5

CDR3nt: TGCAGTGCTAGATTCGGGTATGAGCAGTTCTTC
CDR3aa: CSARFGYEQFF
abundance: .
v_gene: TRBV20-1
d_gene: .
j_gene: TRBJ2-1

CDR3nt: TGTGCCAGCAGTTTAGTAAGCGGGAGGAGCACAGATACGCAGTATTTT
CDR3aa: CASSLVSGRSTDTQYF
abundance: .
v_gene: TRBV28
d_gene: TRBD2
j_gene: TRBJ2-3

CDR3nt: TGTGCCAGCAGCTATACCCCTAGCGGGGGCCCCGGGGTAGAGACCCAGTACTTC
CDR3aa: CASSYTPSGGPGVETQYF
abundance: .
v_gene: TRBV7-8
d_gene: TRBD2
j_gene: TRBJ2-5